This T cell receptor (beta chain) came from a study of T cells in Graves' hyperthyroidism and ophthalmopathy. This clonotype was detected a few times. The CDR3 consists of 13 residues. Trimming took 4 bases from V and 2 from J, leaving 8 bases between them. Germline V CDR1 and CDR2: LNHDA, SQIVND (reference sequence). RNA transcripts were the template for amplifying TCR beta CDR3 regions. First-round RT-PCR targeting the TCR CDR3 was performed with the HTBI primer set. TCRdb independently ran MiXCR on the multiplex PCR reads; one entry per CDR3 protein. The profile shows about 600,000 distinct CDR3 sequences, 16% of them singletons.

Specimen: blood. This TCR derives from a woman aged 40 to 50 with Graves' ophthalmopathy. The V call is TRBV19, the J call TRBJ2-5; tentatively, D is TRBD2 (5 bases). The CDR3 nucleotides read TGTGCCAGTAGTACGGGAATTCAAGAGACCCAGTACTTC. Amino acid sequence: CASSTGIQETQYF.